This T cell receptor beta chain was captured in a study of T cell responses to AZD1222 COVID-19 vaccine. Assay: immunoSEQ multiplex PCR; the TCRdb copy retains only in-frame clones and omits some. The sample carries 200,000 to 250,000 clones, 85% to 95% recorded once. The V end was cut by 1 base, the J end by 4 bases, with 7 bases between. This CDR3 comprises 13 residues. CDR1 and CDR2 from the germline V gene are MGHRA and YSYEKL. The receptor was derived from an adult in good health. The chain uses TRBV4-1 and TRBJ2-5, with D unresolved. Material: peripheral blood, obtained on day 0 of MenACWY control vaccination. The DNA for the CDR3 is TGCGCCAGCAGCCAAGGGATCAGAGAGACCCAGTACTTC. Translated: CASSQGIRETQYF.